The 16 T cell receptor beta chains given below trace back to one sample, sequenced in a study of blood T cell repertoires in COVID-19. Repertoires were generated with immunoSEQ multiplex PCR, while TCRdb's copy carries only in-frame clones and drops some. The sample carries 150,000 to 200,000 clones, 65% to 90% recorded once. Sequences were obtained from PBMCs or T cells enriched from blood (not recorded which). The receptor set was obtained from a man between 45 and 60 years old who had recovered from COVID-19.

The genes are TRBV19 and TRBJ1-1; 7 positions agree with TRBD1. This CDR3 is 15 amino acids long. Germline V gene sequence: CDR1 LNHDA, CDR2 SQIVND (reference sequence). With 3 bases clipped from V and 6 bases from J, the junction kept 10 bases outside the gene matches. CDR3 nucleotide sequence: TGTGCCAGTAGTATTAGTGAGAAGGGGGCGGCTGAAGCTTTCTTT. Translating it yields CASSISEKGAAEAFF.

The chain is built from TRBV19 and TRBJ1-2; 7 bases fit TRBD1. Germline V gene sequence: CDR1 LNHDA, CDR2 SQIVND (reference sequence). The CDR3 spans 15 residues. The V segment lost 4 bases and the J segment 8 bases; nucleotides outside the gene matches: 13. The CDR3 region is CASSTTGTELGGYTF. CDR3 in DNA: TGTGCCAGTAGTACGACCGGGACAGAATTAGGGGGCTACACCTTC.

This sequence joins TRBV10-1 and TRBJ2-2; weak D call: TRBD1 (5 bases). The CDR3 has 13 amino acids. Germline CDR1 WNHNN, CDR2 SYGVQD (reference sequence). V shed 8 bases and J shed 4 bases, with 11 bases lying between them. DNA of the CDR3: TGCGCCAGCCGTAGGGGTTTCACCGGGGAGCTGTTTTTT. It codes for CASRRGFTGELFF.

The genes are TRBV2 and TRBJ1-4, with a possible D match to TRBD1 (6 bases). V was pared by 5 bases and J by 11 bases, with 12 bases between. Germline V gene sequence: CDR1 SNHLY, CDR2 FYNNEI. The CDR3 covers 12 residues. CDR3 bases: TGTGCCAGCAGTTACAGGGTACTCAAACTGTTTTTT. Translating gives CASSYRVLKLFF.

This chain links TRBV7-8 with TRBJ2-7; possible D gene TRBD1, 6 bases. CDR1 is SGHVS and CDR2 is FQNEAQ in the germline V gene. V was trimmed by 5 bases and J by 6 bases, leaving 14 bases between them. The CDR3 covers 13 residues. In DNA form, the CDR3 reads TGTGCCAGCAGCCTAGACAGGAGTGGCGAGCAGTACTTC. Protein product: CASSLDRSGEQYF.

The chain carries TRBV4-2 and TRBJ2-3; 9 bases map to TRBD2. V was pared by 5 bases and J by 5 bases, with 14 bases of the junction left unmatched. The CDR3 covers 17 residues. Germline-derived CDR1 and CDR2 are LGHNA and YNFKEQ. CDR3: CASSYQGSGGTVDTQYF. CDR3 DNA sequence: TGTGCCAGCAGCTACCAAGGCAGCGGGGGGACGGTAGATACGCAGTATTTT.

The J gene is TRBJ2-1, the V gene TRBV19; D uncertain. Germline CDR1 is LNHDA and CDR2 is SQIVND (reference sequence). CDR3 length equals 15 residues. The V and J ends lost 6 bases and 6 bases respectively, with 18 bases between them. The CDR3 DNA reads TGTGCCAGTAGCTTTGACTTCCCCGGAAGCAATGAGCAGTTCTTC. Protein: CASSFDFPGSNEQFF.

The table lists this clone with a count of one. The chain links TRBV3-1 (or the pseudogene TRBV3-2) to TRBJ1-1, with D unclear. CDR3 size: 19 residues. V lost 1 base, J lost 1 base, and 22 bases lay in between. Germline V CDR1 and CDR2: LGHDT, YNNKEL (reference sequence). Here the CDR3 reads CASSQVVRQSGRRNTEAFF. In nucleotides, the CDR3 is TGTGCCAGCAGCCAAGTTGTCCGGCAGTCAGGTAGAAGGAACACTGAAGCTTTCTTT.

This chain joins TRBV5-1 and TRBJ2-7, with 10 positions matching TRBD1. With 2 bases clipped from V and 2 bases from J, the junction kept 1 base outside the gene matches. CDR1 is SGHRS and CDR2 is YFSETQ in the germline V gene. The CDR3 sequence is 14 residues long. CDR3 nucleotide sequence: TGCGCCAGCAGCTTCGGGACAGGGGCCTACGAGCAGTACTTC. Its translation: CASSFGTGAYEQYF.

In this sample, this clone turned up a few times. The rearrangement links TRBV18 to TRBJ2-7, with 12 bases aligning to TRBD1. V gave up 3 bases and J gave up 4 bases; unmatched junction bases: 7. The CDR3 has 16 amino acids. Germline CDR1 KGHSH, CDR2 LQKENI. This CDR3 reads CASSPGGTGGIYEQYF. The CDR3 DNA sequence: TGTGCCAGCTCACCTGGGGGGACAGGGGGCATTTACGAGCAGTACTTC.

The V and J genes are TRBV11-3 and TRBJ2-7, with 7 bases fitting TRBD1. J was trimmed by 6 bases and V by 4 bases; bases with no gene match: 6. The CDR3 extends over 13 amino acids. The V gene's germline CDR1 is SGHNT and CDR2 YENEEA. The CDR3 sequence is CASSWQQGSEQYF. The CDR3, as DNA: TGTGCCAGCAGCTGGCAACAGGGGTCCGAGCAGTACTTC.

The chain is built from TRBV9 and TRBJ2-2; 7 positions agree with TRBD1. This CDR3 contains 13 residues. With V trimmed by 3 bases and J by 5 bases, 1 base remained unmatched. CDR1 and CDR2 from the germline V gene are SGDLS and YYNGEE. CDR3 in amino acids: CASSGRGTGELFF. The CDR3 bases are TGTGCCAGCAGCGGCAGGGGGACCGGGGAGCTGTTTTTT.

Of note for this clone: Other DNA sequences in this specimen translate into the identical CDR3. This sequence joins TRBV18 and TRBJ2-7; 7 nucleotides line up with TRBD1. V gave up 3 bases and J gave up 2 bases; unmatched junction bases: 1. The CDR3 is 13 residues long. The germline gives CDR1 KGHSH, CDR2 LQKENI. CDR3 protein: CASSPGQTYEQYF. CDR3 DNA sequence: TGTGCCAGCTCACCGGGACAGACCTACGAGCAGTACTTC.

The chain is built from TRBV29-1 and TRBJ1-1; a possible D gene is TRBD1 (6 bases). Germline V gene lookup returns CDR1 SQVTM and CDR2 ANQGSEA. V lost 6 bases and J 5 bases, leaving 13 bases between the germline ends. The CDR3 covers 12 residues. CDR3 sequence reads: CSVTGLGTEAFF. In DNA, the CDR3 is TGCAGCGTAACAGGGTTGGGGACTGAAGCTTTCTTT.

The CDR3 coding sequence is TGTGCCAGCAGTGAATTTGGTAGCGGGGGATACGAGCAGTACTTC. This encodes CASSEFGSGGYEQYF. The V gene is TRBV6-1, the J gene TRBJ2-7, with TRBD2 matching over 9 bases. The length of the CDR3 is 15 residues. Germline V gene lookup returns CDR1 MNHNS and CDR2 SASEGT. With V trimmed by 2 bases and J by 4 bases, 6 bases remained unmatched.

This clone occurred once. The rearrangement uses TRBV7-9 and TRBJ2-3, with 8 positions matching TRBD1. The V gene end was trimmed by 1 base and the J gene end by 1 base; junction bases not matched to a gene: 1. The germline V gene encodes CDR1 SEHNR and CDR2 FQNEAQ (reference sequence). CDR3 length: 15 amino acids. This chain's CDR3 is CASSLGRGRTDTQYF. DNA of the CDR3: TGTGCCAGCAGCTTAGGCAGGGGGCGCACAGATACGCAGTATTTT.